This TCR beta chain was profiled in a study of T cell responses to AZD1222 COVID-19 vaccine. The repertoire was sequenced with immunoSEQ multiplex PCR; TCRdb's copy has only in-frame clones and lacks some. The profile shows roughly 170,000 clones, 90% to 95% of them singletons. Notes on the study in general: Compared with day 0, the breadth and depth of the Spike-specific TCR repertoire rose significantly after two doses of AZD1222. Donor demographics were predominantly white British with a female majority; clonal diversity may be underestimated. Unmutated variant regions reportedly attract nearly half of all spike-specific TCRs.

Turning to this clone: Its antigen is not known.

The sequence came from an adult who received the AZD1222 COVID-19 vaccine. This material consisted of peripheral blood, taken 28 days after the second AZD1222 dose.

CDR3 coding DNA: TGTGCCAGCAGCCGCGGGACGGCCCTTAGCAATCAGCCCCAGCATTTT. It specifies CASSRGTALSNQPQHF. The chain joins TRBV11-2 to TRBJ1-5; D is perhaps TRBD1 (5 bases). V dropped 5 bases and J dropped 0 bases, with 14 bases sitting between them. The CDR3 consists of 16 residues. CDR1 and CDR2 from the germline V gene are SGHAT and FQNNGV.